The sample holds many counts of the clone carrying this T cell receptor (beta chain). Antigen specificity is unknown. This specimen comes from a study of response to subunit inactivated influenza vaccine. General study findings and limits: Authors suggested few new T cells are recruited by each seasonal influenza vaccination.

V was clipped by 6 bases and J by 1 base; unmatched bases: 6. Germline assignment: CDR1 SGHVS and CDR2 FQNEAQ. The CDR3 covers 17 residues. Each CDR3 protein gets one entry after TCRdb re-called the RT-PCR reads with MiXCR. The sample lists hundreds of thousands of distinct CDR3 sequences; over 25% were seen once. The source was CD4+ T cells sorted from PBMCs, collected roughly 5 days after vaccination. The chain recombines TRBV7-8 with TRBJ2-1; 13 nucleotides align to TRBD2. The TCR sequence derives from a man in his forties or fifties who received an inactivated influenza vaccine. The CDR3 DNA is TGTGCCAGCAGTTGGACTAGCGGGAGTTTATCCTACAATGAGCAGTTCTTC. It encodes CASSWTSGSLSYNEQFF.